These T cell receptor beta chains were read from a single sample in a study of cytomegalovirus exposure and HLA in healthy donors. The assay was immunoSEQ multiplex PCR, and TCRdb's table has in-frame clones only and misses some. Among 150,000 to 200,000 clones listed, around 85% were seen once. Sequenced sample: PBMCs. Receptors were obtained from a man in his fifties in good health and CMV-seropositive. Both conserved end residues are part of each CDR3. Fields, in order: clone size, V gene, J gene, D gene, CDR3 length, CDR3 DNA, CDR3 protein. A D gene is named only where the DNA matches it firmly. Only some rows state a clone size, as once, few, many or a class for expanded clones.

size: NA; V: TRBV23-1; J: TRBJ1-1; D: NA; length: 14; DNA: TGCGCCAGCACCCCTTCCGACAGCAACACTGAAGCTTTCTTT; CDR3: CASTPSDSNTEAFF
size: once; V: TRBV4-3; J: TRBJ2-3; D: NA; length: 14; DNA: TGCGCCAGCAGCCAAGAAGGGGGACCAGATACGCAGTATTTT; CDR3: CASSQEGGPDTQYF
size: few; V: TRBV4-3; J: TRBJ2-6; D: NA; length: 15; DNA: TGCGCCAGCAGCCCTGGCGGCTCTGGGGCCAACGTCCTGACTTTC; CDR3: CASSPGGSGANVLTF
size: NA; V: TRBV19; J: TRBJ2-3; D: NA; length: 12; DNA: TGTGCCAGTAGTACCCTGACTAAGGCGCAGTATTTT; CDR3: CASSTLTKAQYF
size: NA; V: TRBV6-5; J: TRBJ1-3; D: TRBD1; length: 15; DNA: TGTGCCAGCAGCCAGACGACAGGGGTCGGAAACACCATATATTTT; CDR3: CASSQTTGVGNTIYF
size: NA; V: TRBV28; J: TRBJ1-1; D: NA; length: 13; DNA: TGTGCCAGCAGTTTAGCCCCCCCTAGGGGAGCTTTCTTT; CDR3: CASSLAPPRGAFF
size: NA; V: TRBV11-2; J: TRBJ2-2; D: TRBD1; length: 14; DNA: TGTGCCAGCAGAACGACAGGGGCTGGCGGGGAGCTGTTTTTT; CDR3: CASRTTGAGGELFF
size: NA; V: TRBV2; J: TRBJ1-5; D: NA; length: 14; DNA: TGTGCCAGCAGTGACTACCTCCAAAATCAGCCCCAGCATTTT; CDR3: CASSDYLQNQPQHF
size: NA; V: TRBV9; J: TRBJ2-3; D: TRBD1; length: 18; DNA: TGTGCCAGCAGCCTTACTCGGAACCTCGGACAGGCATCGGATACGCAGTATTTT; CDR3: CASSLTRNLGQASDTQYF
size: NA; V: TRBV2; J: TRBJ2-2; D: NA; length: 15; DNA: TGTGCCAGCAGAGGGGGGGGCCAGATAGCCGGGGAGCTGTTTTTT; CDR3: CASRGGGQIAGELFF
size: NA; V: TRBV7-2; J: TRBJ1-1; D: NA; length: 14; DNA: TGTGCCAGCAGACTAAGGGGGTTCGCCACTGAAGCTTTCTTT; CDR3: CASRLRGFATEAFF
size: NA; V: TRBV5-6; J: TRBJ1-3; D: NA; length: 15; DNA: TGTGCCAGCAGCTTGATACAGTCCTCTGGAAACACCATATATTTT; CDR3: CASSLIQSSGNTIYF
size: NA; V: TRBV6-6; J: TRBJ1-3; D: TRBD1; length: 15; DNA: TGTGCCAGCAGCCCAGGGACAGGCCCGAGGGGCACCATATATTTT; CDR3: CASSPGTGPRGTIYF
size: NA; V: TRBV30; J: TRBJ2-2; D: NA; length: 14; DNA: TGTGCCTGGAGTTACATCCCCCCTAGCGGGGAGCTGTTTTTT; CDR3: CAWSYIPPSGELFF
size: few; V: TRBV14; J: TRBJ2-3; D: NA; length: 15; DNA: TGTGCCAGCAGCCAAAACCTCGGTGGGGCGGATACGCAGTATTTT; CDR3: CASSQNLGGADTQYF
size: few; V: TRBV6-5; J: TRBJ2-7; D: NA; length: 14; DNA: TGTGCCAGCAGTTACTCAAGGAGCTCCTACGAGCAGTACTTC; CDR3: CASSYSRSSYEQYF
size: NA; V: TRBV5-6; J: TRBJ1-1; D: TRBD1; length: 15; DNA: TGTGCCAGCAGCTTGGTGTGGCAGGGGGGCACTGAAGCTTTCTTT; CDR3: CASSLVWQGGTEAFF
size: NA; V: TRBV28; J: TRBJ2-5; D: TRBD1; length: 17; DNA: TGTGCCAGCAGTCTTGGGGCAGGGGGCAGTGAGGGAGAGACCCAGTACTTC; CDR3: CASSLGAGGSEGETQYF
size: NA; V: TRBV5-5; J: TRBJ1-4; D: TRBD1; length: 16; DNA: TGTGCCAGCAGCTTGGGGCAGGGGGCATACAATGAAAAACTGTTTTTT; CDR3: CASSLGQGAYNEKLFF
size: NA; V: TRBV7-9; J: TRBJ1-1; D: TRBD1; length: 16; DNA: TGTGCCAGCAGTTACGGGACAGGGGGTGTAGGCACTGAAGCTTTCTTT; CDR3: CASSYGTGGVGTEAFF
size: NA; V: TRBV7-9; J: TRBJ2-2; D: TRBD1; length: 15; DNA: TGTGCCAGCAGCCCACGACAGGGTAGGGCCGGGGAGCTGTTTTTT; CDR3: CASSPRQGRAGELFF
size: few; V: TRBV6-5; J: TRBJ1-6; D: NA; length: 15; DNA: TGTGCCAGCAGAGGTACAGTGCCCGATAATTCACCCCTCCACTTT; CDR3: CASRGTVPDNSPLHF
size: few; V: TRBV27; J: TRBJ1-2; D: TRBD1; length: 12; DNA: TGTGCCAGCAGTGGACAGGACTATGGCTACACCTTC; CDR3: CASSGQDYGYTF
size: NA; V: TRBV30; J: TRBJ2-5; D: NA; length: 14; DNA: TGTGCCTGGAGTGTACGCCGGAGCCAAGAGACCCAGTACTTC; CDR3: CAWSVRRSQETQYF
size: NA; V: TRBV18; J: TRBJ2-1; D: TRBD2; length: 17; DNA: TGTGCCAGCTCACCATCCACGACTAGCGCGACCATCAATGAGCAGTTCTTC; CDR3: CASSPSTTSATINEQFF
size: NA; V: TRBV5-4; J: TRBJ2-3; D: NA; length: 15; DNA: TGTGCCAGCAGCTTGGCGCCTACCGGGGCAGATACGCAGTATTTT; CDR3: CASSLAPTGADTQYF
size: NA; V: TRBV19; J: TRBJ2-2; D: NA; length: 12; DNA: TGTGCCAGTAGTTGGAGCACCGGGGAGCTGTTTTTT; CDR3: CASSWSTGELFF
size: NA; V: TRBV2; J: TRBJ2-5; D: TRBD1; length: 15; DNA: TGTGCCAGCAGGGGGGCCAGGGGGTCCCAAGAGACCCAGTACTTC; CDR3: CASRGARGSQETQYF
size: NA; V: TRBV5-6; J: TRBJ2-4; D: TRBD2; length: 14; DNA: TGTGCCAGCAGCTTCAGCGGGACTAAAAACATTCAGTACTTC; CDR3: CASSFSGTKNIQYF
size: NA; V: TRBV5-1; J: TRBJ2-5; D: TRBD2; length: 20; DNA: TGCGCCAGCAGCTTGGCGCGGTTGACTAGCGGGAACTTCACCCAAGAGACCCAGTACTTC; CDR3: CASSLARLTSGNFTQETQYF
size: NA; V: TRBV5-6; J: TRBJ2-7; D: NA; length: 11; DNA: TGTGCCAGCAGCCAGGCGTACGAGCAGTACTTC; CDR3: CASSQAYEQYF
size: NA; V: TRBV11-1; J: TRBJ2-1; D: NA; length: 15; DNA: TGTGCCAGCAGCTTAGGGCTTTTCCCCGAATCGGAGCAGTTCTTC; CDR3: CASSLGLFPESEQFF
size: NA; V: TRBV5-1; J: TRBJ1-1; D: NA; length: 16; DNA: TGCGCCAGCAGCCCCACCGGGACTGGGGCGAACACTGAAGCTTTCTTT; CDR3: CASSPTGTGANTEAFF
size: NA; V: TRBV4-2; J: TRBJ2-7; D: TRBD2; length: 17; DNA: TGTGCCAGCAGCCTCGGGACTAGCGGGAGGGCCGTCGACGAGCAGTACTTC; CDR3: CASSLGTSGRAVDEQYF
size: NA; V: TRBV10-3; J: TRBJ2-3; D: TRBD2; length: 16; DNA: TGTGCCATCAGCGGGAGGGGGACTAGCGCTGCAGATACGCAGTATTTT; CDR3: CAISGRGTSAADTQYF
size: NA; V: TRBV4-3; J: TRBJ2-1; D: TRBD2; length: 18; DNA: TGCGCCAGCAGCCAAGGGTTTAGCGGGAGACCTTCCTACAATGAGCAGTTCTTC; CDR3: CASSQGFSGRPSYNEQFF
size: NA; V: TRBV5-1; J: TRBJ2-2; D: NA; length: 15; DNA: TGCGCCAGCAGCTTGGACAGTTATAACACCGGGGAGCTGTTTTTT; CDR3: CASSLDSYNTGELFF
size: NA; V: TRBV18; J: TRBJ1-4; D: TRBD1; length: 17; DNA: TGTGCCAGCTCACCACTGGGACAGGGGGCAGGGGATGAAAAACTGTTTTTT; CDR3: CASSPLGQGAGDEKLFF
size: NA; V: TRBV2; J: TRBJ2-4; D: TRBD2; length: 14; DNA: TGTGCCAGCAGTGACCCTAGCGGGGGGGACATTCAGTACTTC; CDR3: CASSDPSGGDIQYF
size: few; V: TRBV16; J: TRBJ2-7; D: NA; length: 14; DNA: TGTGCCAGCAGCCATCGAACAGCAACCTACGAGCAGTACTTC; CDR3: CASSHRTATYEQYF
size: NA; V: TRBV18; J: TRBJ1-4; D: NA; length: 13; DNA: TGTGCCAGCTCACCAGGGCCTGATGAAAAACTGTTTTTT; CDR3: CASSPGPDEKLFF
size: NA; V: TRBV9; J: TRBJ2-4; D: NA; length: 12; DNA: TGTGCCAGCAGCCGACATGGGAACATTCAGTACTTC; CDR3: CASSRHGNIQYF
size: NA; V: TRBV7-9; J: TRBJ2-7; D: NA; length: 13; DNA: TGTGCCAGCAGCTTAGATAGAAACTACGAGCAGTACTTC; CDR3: CASSLDRNYEQYF
size: NA; V: TRBV4-1; J: TRBJ2-5; D: NA; length: 17; DNA: TGCGCCAGCAGCCAGCCCGGTAGGGGTAGGGCCCAAGAGACCCAGTACTTC; CDR3: CASSQPGRGRAQETQYF
size: once; V: TRBV6-1; J: TRBJ1-3; D: NA; length: 15; DNA: TGTGCCAGCAGTGGTCGACCCGAGCGGGGAAACACCATATATTTT; CDR3: CASSGRPERGNTIYF
size: NA; V: TRBV7-2; J: TRBJ1-2; D: TRBD1; length: 14; DNA: TGTGCCAGCAGCTTACAGACAGGGGGCTATGGCTACACCTTC; CDR3: CASSLQTGGYGYTF
size: once; V: TRBV27; J: TRBJ2-2; D: TRBD2; length: 18; DNA: TGTGCCAGCAGTTCACCGGGACTAGCGGGACAGGGCACCGGGGAGCTGTTTTTT; CDR3: CASSSPGLAGQGTGELFF
size: once; V: TRBV4-2; J: TRBJ2-5; D: TRBD2; length: 18; DNA: TGTGCCAGCAGCCAAGGGGGAACTAGCGGGGGGGCCGGGGAGACCCAGTACTTC; CDR3: CASSQGGTSGGAGETQYF
size: NA; V: TRBV12-2; J: TRBJ2-1; D: NA; length: 20; DNA: TGTGCAAGTCGCTTAGCGAGGGCTAGCGGGCCCCTGGCCTCCTACAATGAGCAGTTCTTC; CDR3: CASRLARASGPLASYNEQFF
size: NA; V: TRBV7-2; J: TRBJ2-1; D: NA; length: 11; DNA: TGTGCCAGCAGCTTAGAGGGGGAGCAGTTCTTC; CDR3: CASSLEGEQFF
size: NA; V: TRBV6-5; J: TRBJ1-2; D: NA; length: 15; DNA: TGTGCCAGCAGCCTCGTAGACGCAGGGTATAATGGCTACACCTTC; CDR3: CASSLVDAGYNGYTF
size: NA; V: TRBV28; J: TRBJ2-1; D: TRBD2; length: 18; DNA: TGTGCCAGCAGCGGACAGCGGGAGGGCCGATACCCCTACAATGAGCAGTTCTTC; CDR3: CASSGQREGRYPYNEQFF
size: NA; V: TRBV7-2; J: TRBJ2-2; D: TRBD2; length: 14; DNA: TGTGCCAGCAGCCCCACAGCGGGGACCGGGGAGCTGTTTTTT; CDR3: CASSPTAGTGELFF
size: NA; V: TRBV2; J: TRBJ2-7; D: NA; length: 14; DNA: TGTGCCAGCAGTGAAGAAACAGGTTCCCACGAGCAGTACTTC; CDR3: CASSEETGSHEQYF
size: NA; V: TRBV11-2; J: TRBJ2-3; D: TRBD1; length: 13; DNA: TGTGCCAGCAGCCCCGGACAGGCGGTCACGCAGTATTTT; CDR3: CASSPGQAVTQYF
size: once; V: TRBV6-5; J: TRBJ2-1; D: NA; length: 15; DNA: TGTGCCAGCAGTTACAGGAGGAGCTCCTACAATGAGCAGTTCTTC; CDR3: CASSYRRSSYNEQFF
size: NA; V: TRBV30; J: TRBJ1-5; D: NA; length: 14; DNA: TGTGCCTGGAGTTCCCGGGTTAGCAATCAGCCCCAGCATTTT; CDR3: CAWSSRVSNQPQHF
size: NA; V: TRBV19; J: TRBJ1-5; D: TRBD1; length: 15; DNA: TGTGCCAGTAGTCCGCGGACAGGGCAAAGTCAGCCCCAGCATTTT; CDR3: CASSPRTGQSQPQHF
size: NA; V: TRBV27; J: TRBJ2-3; D: NA; length: 12; DNA: TGTGCCACCCTAGATCGGGCAGATACGCAGTATTTT; CDR3: CATLDRADTQYF
size: few; V: TRBV4-1; J: TRBJ2-1; D: TRBD2; length: 16; DNA: TGCGCCAGCAGCCAAGCCTCTAGCGGGTCCTACAATGAGCAGTTCTTC; CDR3: CASSQASSGSYNEQFF